The clone carrying this TCR beta chain was detected only once. These data belong to a study of blood T cell repertoires in COVID-19. In the study overall: Researchers got acute and convalescent COVID-19 samples from the United States, Italy and Spain. Sample material is recorded as cDNA or gDNA derived from T cells, B-cell-depleted T cells, or PBMCs.

V lost 1 base, J lost 4 bases, and 12 bases lay in between. Germline V lookup: CDR1 SGHRS, CDR2 YFSETQ. The CDR3 spans 16 residues. Per the study methods: From reference gene primer amplification, estimates of nucleated cell counts were derived. Data came from immunoSEQ multiplex PCR; TCRdb stores just in-frame clones and leaves some out. From that table come the V and J calls and clone size; the DNA was used to work out D and trimming. The sample lists almost 200,000 clones, about nine tenths occurring once. The chain links TRBV5-1 to TRBJ1-6; tentatively, D is TRBD1 (5 bases). This clonotype was sampled from a woman aged 65 to 85 with acute or convalescent COVID-19. Material for sequencing was peripheral blood. The CDR3 spells CASSLFTGRYNSPLHF. DNA for the CDR3: TGCGCCAGCAGCTTGTTTACAGGAAGGTATAATTCACCCCTCCACTTT.